This T cell receptor beta chain was recorded in a study of shared clonotypes between healthy human individuals. Profiling relied on immunoSEQ multiplex PCR, and the TCRdb table lists in-frame clones only, not all of them. The repertoire holds about 980,000 clones, with less than 85% as singletons. This clone showed up just a few times. V was trimmed by 0 bases and J by 8 bases, leaving 11 bases between them. CDR3 length: 14 amino acids. Germline V gene data show CDR1 as ENHRY and CDR2 as SYGVKD. This chain links TRBV10-3 with TRBJ1-5; maybe TRBD1 (5 bases). The source material was memory CD4+ T cells sorted from blood. The subset denotes: CD45RA-negative fraction. The sequence came from a man between 18 and 29 years old in good health. In DNA form, the CDR3 reads TGTGCCATCAGTGAGTCGGCAGGAGGGGAGCCCCAGCATTTT. Residues: CAISESAGGEPQHF.